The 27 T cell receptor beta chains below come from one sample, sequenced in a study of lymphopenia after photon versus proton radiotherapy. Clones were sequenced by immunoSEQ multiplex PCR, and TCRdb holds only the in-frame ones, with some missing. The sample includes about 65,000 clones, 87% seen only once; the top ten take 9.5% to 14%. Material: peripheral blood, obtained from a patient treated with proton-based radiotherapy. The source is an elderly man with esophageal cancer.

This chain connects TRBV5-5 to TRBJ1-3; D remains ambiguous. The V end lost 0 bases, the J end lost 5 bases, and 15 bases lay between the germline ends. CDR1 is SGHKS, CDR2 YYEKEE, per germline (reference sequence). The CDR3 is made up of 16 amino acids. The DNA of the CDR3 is TGTGCCAGCAGCTTGGCCCCTGGGCTATTGAGAAACACCATATATTTT. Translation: CASSLAPGLLRNTIYF.

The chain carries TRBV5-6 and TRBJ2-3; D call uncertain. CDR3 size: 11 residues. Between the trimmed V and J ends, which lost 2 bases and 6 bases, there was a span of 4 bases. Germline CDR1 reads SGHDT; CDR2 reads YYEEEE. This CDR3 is CASSLFDTQYF. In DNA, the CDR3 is TGTGCCAGCAGCTTATTCGATACGCAGTATTTT.

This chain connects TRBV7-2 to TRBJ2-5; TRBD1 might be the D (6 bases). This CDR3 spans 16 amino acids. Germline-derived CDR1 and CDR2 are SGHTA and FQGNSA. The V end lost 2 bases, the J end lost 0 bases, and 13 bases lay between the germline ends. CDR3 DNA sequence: TGTGCCAGCAGCTTATCCGGGACACCTGACCAAGAGACCCAGTACTTC. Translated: CASSLSGTPDQETQYF. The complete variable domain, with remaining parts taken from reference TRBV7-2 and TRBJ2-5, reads GAGVSQSPSNKVTEKGKDVELRCDPISGHTALYWYRQSLGQGLEFLIYFQGNSAPDKSGLPSDRFSAERTGGSVSTLTIQRTQQEDSAVYLCASSLSGTPDQETQYFGPGTRLLVL.

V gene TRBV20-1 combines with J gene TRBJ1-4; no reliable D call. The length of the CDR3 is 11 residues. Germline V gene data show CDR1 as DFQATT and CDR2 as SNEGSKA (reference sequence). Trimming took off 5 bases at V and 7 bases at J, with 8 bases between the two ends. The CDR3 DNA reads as TGCAGTGCTCCCGTAGGTGAAAAACTGTTTTTT. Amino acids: CSAPVGEKLFF.

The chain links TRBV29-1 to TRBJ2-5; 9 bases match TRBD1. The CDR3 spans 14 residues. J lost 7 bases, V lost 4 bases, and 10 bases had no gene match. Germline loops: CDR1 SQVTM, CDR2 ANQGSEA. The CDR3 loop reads CSVVLGQGLWTQYF. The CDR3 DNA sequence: TGCAGCGTTGTCCTGGGACAGGGCCTTTGGACCCAGTACTTC.

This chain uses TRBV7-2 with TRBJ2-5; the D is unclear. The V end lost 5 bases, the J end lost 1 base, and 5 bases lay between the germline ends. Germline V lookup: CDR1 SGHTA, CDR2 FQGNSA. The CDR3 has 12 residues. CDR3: CASSPGQETQYF. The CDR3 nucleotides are TGTGCCAGCAGCCCCGGCCAAGAGACCCAGTACTTC.

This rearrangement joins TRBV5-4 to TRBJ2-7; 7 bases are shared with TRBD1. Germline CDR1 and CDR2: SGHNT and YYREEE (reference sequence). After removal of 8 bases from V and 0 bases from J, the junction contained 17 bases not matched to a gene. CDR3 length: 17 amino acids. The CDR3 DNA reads TGTGCCAGTAATGCCAGAGGGGGCAGGGGCCTCTCCTACGAGCAGTACTTC. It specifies CASNARGGRGLSYEQYF.

CDR3 bases: TGCGCCAGCATAGGGGGAGGAGGCACAGATACGCAGTATTTT. Translating it yields CASIGGGGTDTQYF. The chain carries TRBV5-1 and TRBJ2-3; possibly TRBD1 or TRBD2 for D (6 bases each). The ends were cut back, 6 bases at V and 1 base at J, with 12 bases in the middle. The V gene's germline CDR1 is SGHRS and CDR2 YFSETQ. This CDR3 region has 14 residues.

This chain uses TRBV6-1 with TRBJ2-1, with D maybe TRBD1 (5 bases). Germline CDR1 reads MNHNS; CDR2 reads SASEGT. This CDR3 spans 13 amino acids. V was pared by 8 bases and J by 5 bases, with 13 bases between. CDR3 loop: CASFPGWDNEQFF. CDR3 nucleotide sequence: TGTGCCAGCTTTCCAGGGTGGGACAATGAGCAGTTCTTC.

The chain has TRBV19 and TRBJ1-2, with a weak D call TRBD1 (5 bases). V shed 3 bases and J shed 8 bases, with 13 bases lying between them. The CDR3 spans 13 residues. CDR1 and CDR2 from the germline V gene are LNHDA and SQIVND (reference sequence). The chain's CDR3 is CASSIGHGGGYTF. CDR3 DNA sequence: TGTGCCAGTAGTATTGGACACGGCGGGGGCTACACCTTC.

Here the CDR3 DNA reads TGTGCCAGCAGCTTAGCGCCGGGACTAGGAAATGAGCAGTTCTTC. Its translation is CASSLAPGLGNEQFF. The J gene is TRBJ2-1, the V gene TRBV7-9; TRBD2 aligns across 8 bases. The CDR3 extends over 15 amino acids. Germline V gene data show CDR1 as SEHNR and CDR2 as FQNEAQ (reference sequence). The V segment lost 0 bases and the J segment 7 bases; nucleotides outside the gene matches: 5. The entire variable domain, with the rest obtained from reference TRBV7-9 and TRBJ2-1, is as follows: DTGVSQNPRHKITKRGQNVTFRCDPISEHNRLYWYRQTLGQGPEFLTYFQNEAQLEKSRLLSDRFSAERPKGSFSTLEIQRTEQGDSAMYLCASSLAPGLGNEQFFGPGTRLTVL.

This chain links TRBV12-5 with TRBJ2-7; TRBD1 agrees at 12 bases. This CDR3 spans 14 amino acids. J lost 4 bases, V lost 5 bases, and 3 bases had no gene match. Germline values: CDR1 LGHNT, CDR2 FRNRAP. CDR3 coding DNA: TGTGCTAGTGGTCTGGGACAGGGGGCGTACGAGCAGTACTTC. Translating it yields CASGLGQGAYEQYF. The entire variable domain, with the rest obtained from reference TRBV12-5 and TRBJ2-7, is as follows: DARVTQTPRHKVTEMGQEVTMRCQPILGHNTVFWYRQTMMQGLELLAYFRNRAPLDDSGMPKDRFSAEMPDATLATLKIQPSEPRDSAVYFCASGLGQGAYEQYFGPGTRLTVT.

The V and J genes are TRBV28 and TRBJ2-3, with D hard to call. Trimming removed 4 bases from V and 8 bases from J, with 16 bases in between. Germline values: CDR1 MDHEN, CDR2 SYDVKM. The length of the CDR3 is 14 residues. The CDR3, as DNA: TGTGCCAGCAGTTCGCCAAATAGGCCGGCTACGCAGTATTTT. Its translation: CASSSPNRPATQYF.

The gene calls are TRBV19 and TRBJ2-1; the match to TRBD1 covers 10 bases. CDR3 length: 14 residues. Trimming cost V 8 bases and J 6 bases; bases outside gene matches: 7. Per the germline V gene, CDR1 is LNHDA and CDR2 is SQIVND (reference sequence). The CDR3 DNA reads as TGTGCCAGTGAACGGACAGGGGGGATCAATGAGCAGTTCTTC. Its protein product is CASERTGGINEQFF.

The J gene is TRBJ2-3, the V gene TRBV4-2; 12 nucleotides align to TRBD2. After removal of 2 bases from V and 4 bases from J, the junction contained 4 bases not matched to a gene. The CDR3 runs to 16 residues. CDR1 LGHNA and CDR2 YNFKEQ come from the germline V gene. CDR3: CASSQPRTSGADTQYF. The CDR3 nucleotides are TGTGCCAGCAGCCAACCCCGGACTAGCGGGGCAGATACGCAGTATTTT.

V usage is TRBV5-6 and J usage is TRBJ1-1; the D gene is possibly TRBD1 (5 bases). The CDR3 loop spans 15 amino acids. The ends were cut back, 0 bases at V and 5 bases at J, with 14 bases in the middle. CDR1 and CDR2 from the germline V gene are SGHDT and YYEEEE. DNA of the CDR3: TGTGCCAGCAGCTTGGGAAAGGGTTGGGGGACTGAAGCTTTCTTT. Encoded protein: CASSLGKGWGTEAFF. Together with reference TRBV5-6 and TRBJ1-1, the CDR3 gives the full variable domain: DAGVTQSPTHLIKTRGQQVTLRCSPKSGHDTVSWYQQALGQGPQFIFQYYEEEERQRGNFPDRFSGHQFPNYSSELNVNALLLGDSALYLCASSLGKGWGTEAFFGQGTRLTVV.

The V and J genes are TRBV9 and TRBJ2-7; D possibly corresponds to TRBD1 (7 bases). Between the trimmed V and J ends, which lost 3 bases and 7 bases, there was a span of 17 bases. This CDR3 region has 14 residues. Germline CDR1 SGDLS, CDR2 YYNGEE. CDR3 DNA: TGTGCCAGCAGCGCTGCGGGACAGCACTTGGAGCAGTACTTC. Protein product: CASSAAGQHLEQYF.

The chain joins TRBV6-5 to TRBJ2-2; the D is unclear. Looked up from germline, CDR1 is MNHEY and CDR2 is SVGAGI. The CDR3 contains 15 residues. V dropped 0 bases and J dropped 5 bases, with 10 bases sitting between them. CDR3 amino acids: CASSYSMPGTGELFF. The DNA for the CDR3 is TGTGCCAGCAGTTACTCGATGCCAGGAACCGGGGAGCTGTTTTTT.

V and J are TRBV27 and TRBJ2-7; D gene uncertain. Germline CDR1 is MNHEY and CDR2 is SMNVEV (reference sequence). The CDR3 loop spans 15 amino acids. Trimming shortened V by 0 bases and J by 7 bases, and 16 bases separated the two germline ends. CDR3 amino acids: CASSLSSYNSKEQYF. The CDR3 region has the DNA TGTGCCAGCAGTTTATCCTCGTACAACTCCAAAGAGCAGTACTTC.

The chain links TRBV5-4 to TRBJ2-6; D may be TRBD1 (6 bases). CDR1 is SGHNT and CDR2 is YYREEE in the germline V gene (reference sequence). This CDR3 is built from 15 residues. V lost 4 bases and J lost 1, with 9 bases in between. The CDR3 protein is CASSNQGSGANVLTF. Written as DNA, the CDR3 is TGTGCCAGCAGCAACCAGGGGTCTGGGGCCAACGTCCTGACTTTC.

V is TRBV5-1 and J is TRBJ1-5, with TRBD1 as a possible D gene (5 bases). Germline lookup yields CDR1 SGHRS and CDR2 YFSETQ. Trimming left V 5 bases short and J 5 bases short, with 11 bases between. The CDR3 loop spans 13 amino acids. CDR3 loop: CASSGGADQPQHF. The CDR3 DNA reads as TGCGCCAGCAGTGGTGGGGCGGATCAGCCCCAGCATTTT. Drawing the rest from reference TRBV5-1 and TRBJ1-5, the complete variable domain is KAGVTQTPRYLIKTRGQQVTLSCSPISGHRSVSWYQQTPGQGLQFLFEYFSETQRNKGNFPGRFSGRQFSNSRSEMNVSTLELGDSALYLCASSGGADQPQHFGDGTRLSIL.

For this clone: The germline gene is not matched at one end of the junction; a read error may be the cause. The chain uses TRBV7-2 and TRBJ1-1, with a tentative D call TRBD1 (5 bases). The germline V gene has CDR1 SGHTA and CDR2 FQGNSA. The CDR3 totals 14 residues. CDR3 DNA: TGTGCCAGCAGCCTAGCTGGGGGGACCACTGAAGCTTTCTTT. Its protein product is CASSLAGGTTEAFF. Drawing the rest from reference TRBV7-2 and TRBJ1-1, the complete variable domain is GAGVSQSPSNKVTEKGKDVELRCDPISGHTALYWYRQSLGQGLEFLIYFQGNSAPDKSGLPSDRFSAERTGGSVSTLTIQRTQQEDSAVYLCASSLAGGTTEAFFGQGTRLTVV.

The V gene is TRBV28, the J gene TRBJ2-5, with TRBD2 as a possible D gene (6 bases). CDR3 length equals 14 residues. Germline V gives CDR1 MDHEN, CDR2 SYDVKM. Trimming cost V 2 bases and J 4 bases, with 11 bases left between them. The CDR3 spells CASSLGGGGETQYF. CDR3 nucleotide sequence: TGTGCCAGCAGTTTAGGGGGAGGCGGAGAGACCCAGTACTTC.

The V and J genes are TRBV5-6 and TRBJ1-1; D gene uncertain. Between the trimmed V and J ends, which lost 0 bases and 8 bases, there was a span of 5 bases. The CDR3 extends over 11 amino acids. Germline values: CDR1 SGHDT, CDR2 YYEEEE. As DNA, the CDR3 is TGTGCCAGCAGCTTGGCCGGCGAAGCTTTCTTT. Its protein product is CASSLAGEAFF.

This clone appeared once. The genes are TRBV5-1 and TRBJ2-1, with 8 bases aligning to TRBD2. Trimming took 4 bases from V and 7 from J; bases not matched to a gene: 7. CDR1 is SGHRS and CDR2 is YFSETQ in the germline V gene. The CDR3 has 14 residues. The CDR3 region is CASSPLGGGNEQFF. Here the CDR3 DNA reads TGCGCCAGCAGCCCACTAGGCGGGGGGAATGAGCAGTTCTTC.

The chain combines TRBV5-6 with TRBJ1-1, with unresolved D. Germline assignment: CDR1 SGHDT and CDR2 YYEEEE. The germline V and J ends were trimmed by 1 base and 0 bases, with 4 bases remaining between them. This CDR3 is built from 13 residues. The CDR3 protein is CASSLTVNTEAFF. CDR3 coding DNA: TGTGCCAGCAGCTTGACAGTGAACACTGAAGCTTTCTTT.

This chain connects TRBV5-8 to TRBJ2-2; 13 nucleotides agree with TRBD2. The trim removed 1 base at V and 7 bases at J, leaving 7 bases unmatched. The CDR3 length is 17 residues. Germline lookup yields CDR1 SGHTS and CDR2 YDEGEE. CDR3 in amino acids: CASSLIPGLAGVGELFF. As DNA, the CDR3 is TGTGCCAGCAGCTTGATTCCCGGACTAGCGGGAGTCGGGGAGCTGTTTTTT.